Sequencing of this T cell receptor (beta chain) was carried out in a study of CD8+ T cells in alopecia areata (dated by TCRdb to between 2017 and 2018). As for the study more broadly: The study used high-throughput TCRbeta sequencing to examine T cell clonal expansion in alopecia areata, in both the C3H/HeJ mouse model and human patients. On the human side, TCRbeta sequencing was run on scalp tissue and on sorted CD4+ and CD8+ peripheral blood T cells from healthy controls and from alopecia areata patients with either patchy or totalis/universalis disease. Scalp clonality was compared among normal scalp (n=4), patchy alopecia areata scalp (n=8), and alopecia totalis/universalis scalp (n=8). The RNA source kit depended on sample type: the PAXgene miRNA kit for fixed scalp, the miRNeasy kit for PBMCs, and the RNeasy kit for mouse skin. TCRbeta CDR3 regions were amplified by immunoSEQ multiplex PCR with 35 Vbeta forward and 13 Jbeta reverse primers. The study at large found these results: Shared TCR sequences between patients were less evident than in mice, which may be partly attributable to HLA diversity in the patient population. Resident alphabeta T cells in normal human skin are also sequenced, complicating scalp TCR repertoire analysis, unlike mouse skin dominated by gammadelta T cells. Lesional scalp, especially in alopecia totalis/universalis, showed higher clonality and more expanded CD8+ clones than normal scalp, suggesting antigenic drive.

A remark on this clone: What this receptor recognizes is not known. There are no base qualities to consult, and no much larger clone falls within one base.

Taken from the germline V gene, the CDR1 and CDR2 loops are SGHRS and YFSETQ. V and J are truncated by 6 bases and 7 bases respectively, leaving an intervening sequence of 13 bases. From its cysteine to its phenylalanine, the CDR3 spans 12 amino acids. Only the CDR3 DNA is retained, 36 bases long and in frame from the first base. The library was obtained by the immunoSEQ multiplex PCR assay. To provide template for TCR sequencing, every sample had RNA extracted and reverse transcribed into cDNA. SuperScript III was used for first-strand cDNA synthesis, primed with a 2:1 mix of oligo-dT and random hexamers. A synthetic immune receptor repertoire was used to measure amplification bias, and any remaining bias was corrected computationally. The paper's data handling went like this. Raw reads were preprocessed for error removal, and CDR3 was defined according to IMGT conventions as running from the conserved cysteine to phenylalanine. Clonality was computed as 1 minus the Shannon entropy, with the entropy normalized by log2 of the number of productive unique TCRs. Whether scalp clones were CD4 or CD8 was inferred by matching scalp TCRbeta sequences against CD4 and CD8 repertoires sorted from blood. As stored in TCRdb, this immuneACCESS dataset retains in-frame rearrangements with V and J assigned. A fraction of the clones does not appear; measured against another copy, unresolved V genes explain less than half of the discrepancy, and the remainder lacks a known reason. The V and J calls and the clone size are those of that table, but D and trimming were determined from the DNA. This sample holds 60,000 to 65,000 clones; around 47% were observed only once. About 51% of the sample is held by the ten biggest clonotypes.

From alopecia areata patients, peripheral blood was collected along with lesional scalp punch biopsies. After PBMCs were isolated by density centrifugation and stained for CD3, CD4 and CD8, a FACSAria was used to sort CD4+ and CD8+ T cells. As part of a multicenter biomarker study, untreated alopecia areata patients were recruited. In 4 or 5 patients from the biomarker study, blood CD8+ T cells were sorted further into NKG2D-low and NKG2D-high fractions. The rearrangement combines TRBV5-1 with TRBJ1-2; TRBD1 is a weak D gene call, 5 bases matching. This clonotype was sampled from a human donor with alopecia areata. Sequenced material: NKG2D-low CD8+ T cells sorted from blood. The meaning of the sample's cell subset or site label: sorted CD8+ NKG2D-low blood T cells. The CDR3 corresponds to CASKGLEGGYTF. The nucleotides are TGCGCCAGCAAGGGGCTCGAGGGTGGCTACACCTTC. With all but the CDR3 taken from the reference TRBV5-1 and TRBJ1-2 genes, the full variable domain is: KAGVTQTPRYLIKTRGQQVTLSCSPISGHRSVSWYQQTPGQGLQFLFEYFSETQRNKGNFPGRFSGRQFSNSRSEMNVSTLELGDSALYLCASKGLEGGYTFGSGTRLTVV.